The 19 T cell receptor beta chains reported below all come from one sample, sequenced in a study of blood T cell repertoires in COVID-19. TCRdb keeps only in-frame clones here, not all; method: immunoSEQ multiplex PCR. The table shows around 300,000 clones, with roughly nine tenths occurring only once. The sequenced sample was PBMCs or T cells enriched from blood (not recorded which). The receptors come from a woman aged 40 to 50 who had recovered from COVID-19.

This chain joins TRBV7-3 and TRBJ2-7; 7 positions match TRBD2. J lost 6 bases, V lost 3 bases, and 2 bases had no gene match. From germline, CDR1 is SGHTA and CDR2 FQGTGA. The CDR3 sequence is 12 residues long. The CDR3 loop is CASSLWEGEQYF. The DNA for the CDR3 is TGTGCCAGCAGCTTGTGGGAGGGCGAGCAGTACTTC.

V and J are TRBV7-2 and TRBJ2-5, with 7 bases aligning to TRBD2. Germline values: CDR1 SGHTA, CDR2 FQGNSA. This CDR3 region has 16 residues. V lost 7 bases to trimming and J lost 4 bases; unmatched junction nucleotides: 15. CDR3 coding DNA: TGTGCCAGCATCCTAGTGGGAGCTAGCGGAGCAGAGACCCAGTACTTC. It encodes CASILVGASGAETQYF.

A word on this clone: This same CDR3 is encoded by further DNA sequences in the sample. V and J are TRBV18 and TRBJ2-5; D possibly corresponds to TRBD2 (5 bases). Trimming shortened V by 3 bases and J by 5 bases, and 10 bases separated the two germline ends. From germline, CDR1 is KGHSH and CDR2 LQKENI. CDR3 length: 13 amino acids. In DNA form, the CDR3 reads TGTGCCAGCTCACCGGACTCGCAGGAGACCCAGTACTTC. Amino acids: CASSPDSQETQYF.

The chain links TRBV2 to TRBJ1-4; D uncertain. The length of the CDR3 is 15 residues. CDR1 and CDR2 from the germline V gene are SNHLY and FYNNEI. V lost 6 bases and J lost 2, with 13 bases in between. The CDR3 loop is CASRDYSSTNEKLFF. The CDR3 DNA is TGTGCCAGCAGGGACTACAGCTCTACTAATGAAAAACTGTTTTTT.

The chain employs TRBV30 and TRBJ2-1; 10 positions agree with TRBD2. Losses at the gene ends were 3 bases for V and 2 bases for J; bases not matched to a gene: 4. Looked up from germline, CDR1 is GTSNPN and CDR2 is SVGIG (reference sequence). This CDR3 spans 15 amino acids. The CDR3 coding sequence is TGTGCCTGGAGAGAGCTAGCGGGAGCCTACAATGAGCAGTTCTTC. It codes for CAWRELAGAYNEQFF.

The chain employs TRBV7-9 and TRBJ2-5; TRBD1 might be the D (6 bases). Trimming shortened V by 5 bases and J by 1 base, and 11 bases separated the two germline ends. This CDR3 has 14 residues. Germline-derived CDR1 and CDR2 are SEHNR and FQNEAQ (reference sequence). The CDR3 DNA sequence: TGTGCCAGCAGCGGCCCGACAGGCCAAGAGACCCAGTACTTC. Amino acids: CASSGPTGQETQYF.

The V call is TRBV28, the J call TRBJ2-5; 9 nucleotides line up with TRBD2. The V gene end was trimmed by 8 bases and the J gene end by 0 bases; junction bases not matched to a gene: 13. Per germline, CDR1 MDHEN and CDR2 SYDVKM. This CDR3 has 17 amino acids. CDR3 sequence: CASARGGLAPYQETQYF. CDR3 nucleotide sequence: TGTGCCAGCGCCCGGGGGGGACTAGCCCCATACCAAGAGACCCAGTACTTC.

The chain employs TRBV25-1 and TRBJ2-7; D perhaps matches TRBD2 (5 bases). Trimming cost V 10 bases and J 5 bases, with 18 bases left between them. The CDR3 runs 13 residues. CDR1 is MGHDK and CDR2 is SYGVNS in the germline V gene. The CDR3 reads CAIVPRVTHEQYF. In DNA, the CDR3 is TGTGCCATCGTCCCGAGGGTTACCCACGAGCAGTACTTC.

The chain links TRBV18 to TRBJ1-1, with D unresolved. V was cut by 5 bases and J by 0 bases, with 10 bases left in between. Germline V gene lookup returns CDR1 KGHSH and CDR2 LQKENI. The length of the CDR3 is 14 residues. In DNA, the CDR3 is TGTGCCAGCTCATCGCAGAACATGAACACTGAAGCTTTCTTT. It yields the protein CASSSQNMNTEAFF. Full variable domain (remainder filled in from reference TRBV18 and TRBJ1-1): NAGVMQNPRHLVRRRGQEARLRCSPMKGHSHVYWYRQLPEEGLKFMVYLQKENIIDESGMPKERFSAEFPKEGPSILRIQQVVRGDSAAYFCASSSQNMNTEAFFGQGTRLTVV.

This clone has only one observation. The chain uses TRBV10-3 and TRBJ2-2, with 10 bases matching TRBD1. Trimming cost V 0 bases and J 6 bases; bases outside gene matches: 13. The germline V gene encodes CDR1 ENHRY and CDR2 SYGVKD. The CDR3 loop spans 19 amino acids. The CDR3 nucleotides read TGTGCCATCAGTGAGTCGCTCGGGACAGGGGTTAATCGGGCCGGGGAGCTGTTTTTT. It translates to CAISESLGTGVNRAGELFF.

The chain employs TRBV11-2 and TRBJ2-7; the D gene is possibly TRBD1 (6 bases). Germline values: CDR1 SGHAT, CDR2 FQNNGV. Trimming stripped 4 bases from V and 6 bases from J, with 16 bases between. The CDR3 loop spans 14 amino acids. CDR3 sequence reads: CASSSHRDISEQYF. The CDR3 coding sequence is TGTGCCAGCAGCTCCCATAGGGACATTTCCGAGCAGTACTTC.

The chain combines TRBV2 with TRBJ2-1; 7 nucleotides line up with TRBD2. Germline V gene sequence: CDR1 SNHLY, CDR2 FYNNEI. CDR3 length equals 13 residues. V lost 7 bases and J lost 8; bases outside the gene matches: 8. The CDR3 DNA reads as TGTGCCAGCACCTCCCTTGGGGGGGATGAGCAGTTCTTC. It is translated as CASTSLGGDEQFF.

The chain has TRBV6-5 and TRBJ2-7, with 9 bases identical to TRBD2. The germline gives CDR1 MNHEY, CDR2 SVGAGI. The CDR3 is 15 residues long. V was clipped by 2 bases and J by 7 bases; unmatched bases: 9. CDR3 nucleotides: TGTGCCAGCAGTTACCCTAGCGGGACCCCTGGGGAGCAGTACTTC. It specifies CASSYPSGTPGEQYF.

The CDR3 reads CAWNTGRGTYEQYF. The CDR3 coding sequence is TGTGCCTGGAATACAGGGCGAGGTACCTACGAGCAGTACTTC. This sequence joins TRBV30 and TRBJ2-7, with D maybe TRBD1 (6 bases). Trimming removed 4 bases at V and 2 bases at J, with 15 bases between. Germline CDR1 is GTSNPN and CDR2 is SVGIG (reference sequence). The CDR3 covers 14 residues.

V is TRBV5-6 and J is TRBJ2-2, with 7 nucleotides matching TRBD2. Germline CDR1 SGHDT, CDR2 YYEEEE. The CDR3 extends over 16 amino acids. Losses at the gene ends were 1 base for V and 5 bases for J; bases not matched to a gene: 8. This chain's CDR3 is CASSLFNGRPTGELFF. CDR3 bases: TGTGCCAGCAGCTTGTTTAACGGGAGGCCAACCGGGGAGCTGTTTTTT.

The chain carries TRBV11-2 and TRBJ2-5; 10 nucleotides agree with TRBD1. Germline-derived CDR1 and CDR2 are SGHAT and FQNNGV. J gave up 5 bases and V 7 bases, and 7 bases lay outside the gene matches. The length of the CDR3 is 14 residues. The CDR3 is CASTNPGQGETQYF. The CDR3 DNA is TGTGCCAGCACCAACCCGGGACAGGGGGAGACCCAGTACTTC.

The V gene is TRBV18, the J gene TRBJ2-7, with 7 bases aligning to TRBD1. CDR1 and CDR2 from the germline V gene are KGHSH and LQKENI. V was pared by 1 base and J by 2 bases, with 8 bases of the junction left unmatched. The CDR3 sequence is 16 residues long. The CDR3 DNA reads as TGTGCCAGCTCACCACTTGACGATGGGACAGCCTACGAGCAGTACTTC. This codes for CASSPLDDGTAYEQYF.

The chain combines TRBV7-2 with TRBJ2-7; D unresolved. Trimming removed 3 bases from V and 5 bases from J, with 11 bases in between. CDR1 and CDR2 (germline): SGHTA, FQGNSA. The CDR3 loop spans 13 amino acids. The CDR3 protein is CASSFSLANEQYF. CDR3 nucleotides: TGTGCCAGCAGCTTTTCGTTAGCAAACGAGCAGTACTTC.

The chain is built from TRBV19 and TRBJ2-2, with a weak D call TRBD2 (5 bases). The germline V gene encodes CDR1 LNHDA and CDR2 SQIVND (reference sequence). The CDR3 contains 14 residues. V was shortened by 9 bases and J by 0 bases, with 11 bases between the two germline ends. CDR3 sequence reads: CASESGANTGELFF. The CDR3 DNA sequence: TGTGCCAGCGAAAGCGGAGCGAACACCGGGGAGCTGTTTTTT. Variable domain in full (rest from reference TRBV19 and TRBJ2-2): DGGITQSPKYLFRKEGQNVTLSCEQNLNHDAMYWYRQDPGQGLRLIYYSQIVNDFQKGDIAEGYSVSREKKESFPLTVTSAQKNPTAFYLCASESGANTGELFFGEGSRLTVL.